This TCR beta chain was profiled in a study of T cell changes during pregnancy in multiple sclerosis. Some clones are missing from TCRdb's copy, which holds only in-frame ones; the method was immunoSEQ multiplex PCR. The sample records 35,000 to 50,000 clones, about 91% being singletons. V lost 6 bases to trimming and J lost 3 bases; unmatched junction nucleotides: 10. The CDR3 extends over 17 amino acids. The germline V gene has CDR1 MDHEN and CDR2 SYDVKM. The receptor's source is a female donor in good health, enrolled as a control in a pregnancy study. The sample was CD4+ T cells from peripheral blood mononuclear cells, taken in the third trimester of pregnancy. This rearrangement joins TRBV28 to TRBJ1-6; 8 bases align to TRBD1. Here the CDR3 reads CASRGSGTGHYNSPLHF. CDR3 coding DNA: TGTGCCAGCAGGGGGTCGGGGACAGGACACTATAATTCACCCCTCCACTTT.